This T cell receptor (beta chain) was captured in a study of graft-versus-host responses after intestinal transplantation. Study overall: All of the recipients had induction that used anti-thymocyte globulin, then tacrolimus and steroids for 2 to 3 years.

With respect to this clone: Its specificity is not known.

CDR3 length: 15 amino acids. V lost 7 bases, J lost 3 bases, and 10 bases stayed unmatched. Germline V CDR1 and CDR2: MRHNA, SNTAGT. Produced via immunoSEQ multiplex PCR; TCRdb's table is partial and in-frame only. The table shows over 120,000 clones, with 80% to 95% occurring only once. Study outcomes and limitations: The recipient marrow held GvH clones, and some of them showed up first in ileum or blood. Allografts of one patient group, those with graft-donor T cell macrochimerism, had high graft-versus-host to host-versus-graft clonal ratios.

This TCR came from a human donor who received an intestinal transplant. This chain uses TRBV6-4 with TRBJ2-7; 9 bases match TRBD1. The starting material was unstimulated CD4+ T cells sorted from spleen or lymph node cells, obtained before intestinal transplant. Here the CDR3 DNA reads TGTGCCAGCACTCCTACGGACAGGGGAATCTACGAGCAGTACTTC. Protein product: CASTPTDRGIYEQYF.